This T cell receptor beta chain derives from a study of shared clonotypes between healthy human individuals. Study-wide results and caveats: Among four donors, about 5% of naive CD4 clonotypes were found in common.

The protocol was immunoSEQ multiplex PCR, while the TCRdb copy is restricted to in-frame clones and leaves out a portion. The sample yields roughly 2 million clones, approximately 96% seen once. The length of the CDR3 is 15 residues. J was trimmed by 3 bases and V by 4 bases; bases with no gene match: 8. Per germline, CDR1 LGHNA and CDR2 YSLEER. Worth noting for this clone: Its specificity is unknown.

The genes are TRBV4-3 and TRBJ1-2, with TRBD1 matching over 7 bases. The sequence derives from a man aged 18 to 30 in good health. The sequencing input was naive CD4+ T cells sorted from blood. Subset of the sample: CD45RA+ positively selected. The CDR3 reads CASSLAGQAHYGYTF. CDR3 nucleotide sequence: TGCGCCAGCAGCCTCGCAGGACAGGCCCACTATGGCTACACCTTC.